One sample yielded the 24 T cell receptor beta chains listed below, sequenced in a study of OX40 agonist ivuxolimab in advanced cancers. Only in-frame clones appear in the TCRdb table, and some are missing; sequencing was by immunoSEQ multiplex PCR. The data show some 50,000 clones, under 85% seen once. This material consisted of CD4+ or CD8+ T cells sorted from blood, taken in a trial of the OX40 agonist ivuxolimab. The receptors stem from an adult with an advanced solid tumor such as melanoma, head and neck, liver or kidney cancer.

The rearrangement uses TRBV7-6 and TRBJ2-5; 7 bases map to TRBD1. This CDR3 is built from 15 residues. The germline gives CDR1 SGHVS, CDR2 FNYEAQ. V dropped 1 base and J dropped 3; count of bases not matched to a gene: 5. Here the CDR3 reads CASSLGGGTKETQYF. In nucleotides, the CDR3 is TGTGCCAGCAGCTTAGGAGGGGGCACGAAAGAGACCCAGTACTTC.

The chain combines TRBV6-5 with TRBJ1-3; D uncertain. Between the trimmed V and J ends, which lost 2 bases and 1 base, there was a span of 6 bases. CDR1 and CDR2 (germline): MNHEY, SVGAGI. This CDR3 is built from 14 residues. The CDR3 region has the DNA TGTGCCAGCAGTTACGTGGCTTCTGGAAACACCATATATTTT. This codes for CASSYVASGNTIYF.

This sequence joins TRBV6-5 and TRBJ1-1; D is ambiguous. Germline lookup yields CDR1 MNHEY and CDR2 SVGAGI. The ends were cut back, 4 bases at V and 4 bases at J, with 13 bases in the middle. This CDR3 is built from 14 residues. The CDR3 is CASSSPQFGTEAFF. The CDR3 nucleotides are TGTGCCAGCAGTTCCCCCCAGTTTGGCACTGAAGCTTTCTTT.

This clone was observed once. The genes are TRBV5-1 and TRBJ2-3, with 7 bases that match TRBD2. The V segment lost 1 base and the J segment 4 bases; nucleotides outside the gene matches: 6. The germline V gene encodes CDR1 SGHRS and CDR2 YFSETQ. The CDR3 covers 15 residues. The CDR3 coding sequence is TGCGCCAGCAGCTTGAAACTCCGGGGGGCAGATACGCAGTATTTT. This sequence encodes CASSLKLRGADTQYF.

This chain uses TRBV6-5 with TRBJ1-2, with D hard to call. This CDR3 spans 13 amino acids. V lost 8 bases, J lost 3 bases, and 13 bases lay in between. Germline V gene sequence: CDR1 MNHEY, CDR2 SVGAGI. The DNA of the CDR3 is TGTGCCAGCCGTAGGCTCTGGGACTATGGCTACACCTTC. This codes for CASRRLWDYGYTF.

This chain connects TRBV5-1 to TRBJ1-5; D is uncertain. The V gene lost 0 bases and the J gene lost 2 bases, with 9 bases spanning the gap. The CDR3 is 15 residues long. The germline CDR1 and CDR2 sequences are SGHRS and YFSETQ. Here the CDR3 DNA reads TGCGCCAGCAGCTTGGACGGCGGCCGCAATCAGCCCCAGCATTTT. Encoded protein: CASSLDGGRNQPQHF.

The chain recombines TRBV2 with TRBJ1-6; TRBD1 matches 8 bases. V was pared by 6 bases and J by 10 bases, with 11 bases of the junction left unmatched. Germline V gene sequence: CDR1 SNHLY, CDR2 FYNNEI. This CDR3 region has 15 residues. CDR3 residues: CASRDPQGAWSPLHF. CDR3 sequence (DNA): TGTGCCAGCAGGGACCCCCAGGGGGCTTGGTCACCCCTCCACTTT. The full variable domain, in which reference TRBV2 and TRBJ1-6 provide the parts outside the CDR3, is EPEVTQTPSHQVTQMGQEVILRCVPISNHLYFYWYRQILGQKVEFLVSFYNNEISEKSEIFDDQFSVERPDGSNFTLKIRSTKLEDSAMYFCASRDPQGAWSPLHFGNGTRLTVT.

The CDR3 here is CATARLREGGEQYF. The CDR3 nucleotides are TGTGCCACCGCAAGGCTGCGGGAGGGCGGGGAGCAGTACTTC. The chain has TRBV14 and TRBJ2-7; 9 bases are shared with TRBD2. This CDR3 is 14 amino acids long. The germline CDR1 and CDR2 sequences are SGHDN and FVKESK. Trimming at V came to 10 bases and at J to 7 bases, leaving 14 bases not matched to a gene. Based on the CDR3 plus reference TRBV14 and TRBJ2-7, the full variable domain is EAGVTQFPSHSVIEKGQTVTLRCDPISGHDNLYWYRRVMGKEIKFLLHFVKESKQDESGMPNNRFLAERTGGTYSTLKVQPAELEDSGVYFCATARLREGGEQYFGPGTRLTVT.

The chain couples TRBV14 to TRBJ2-1; tentatively, D is TRBD1 (6 bases). The V gene lost 3 bases and the J gene lost 7 bases, with 22 bases spanning the gap. Per germline, CDR1 SGHDN and CDR2 FVKESK. The CDR3 loop spans 17 amino acids. CDR3 DNA: TGTGCCAGCAGCCAGGTCCAGGGGATCACCTCTCGGAATGAGCAGTTCTTC. Residues: CASSQVQGITSRNEQFF.

The rearrangement links TRBV27 to TRBJ2-3, with D unresolved. V was cut by 4 bases and J by 0 bases, with 11 bases left in between. Germline V gives CDR1 MNHEY, CDR2 SMNVEV (reference sequence). The CDR3 is 15 amino acids. Here the CDR3 DNA reads TGTGCCAGCAGTTGGTACACCCCTAGCACAGATACGCAGTATTTT. This sequence encodes CASSWYTPSTDTQYF.

V usage is TRBV5-1 and J usage is TRBJ2-4; TRBD1 might be the D (5 bases). Germline lookup yields CDR1 SGHRS and CDR2 YFSETQ. Trimming stripped 0 bases from V and 11 bases from J, with 18 bases between. The CDR3 covers 15 residues. CDR3 loop: CASSLEGAGGNVQYF. The CDR3 region has the DNA TGCGCCAGCAGCTTGGAAGGGGCTGGTGGCAATGTTCAGTACTTC. Looking up the rest from reference TRBV5-1 and TRBJ2-4 gives the full variable domain: KAGVTQTPRYLIKTRGQQVTLSCSPISGHRSVSWYQQTPGQGLQFLFEYFSETQRNKGNFPGRFSGRQFSNSRSEMNVSTLELGDSALYLCASSLEGAGGNVQYFGAGTRLSVL.

The chain couples TRBV19 to TRBJ2-1; 14 bases agree with TRBD2. The V gene end was trimmed by 3 bases and the J gene end by 7 bases; junction bases not matched to a gene: 8. The CDR3 consists of 17 residues. CDR1 and CDR2 from the germline V gene are LNHDA and SQIVND (reference sequence). The CDR3: CASSMGRTSGRSNEQFF. The CDR3 bases are TGTGCCAGTAGTATGGGGCGGACTAGCGGGAGGTCTAATGAGCAGTTCTTC.

CDR3 in DNA: TGTGCCAGCAGTTTAAGGCGGGAGCAAGAGACCCAGTACTTC. Its translation is CASSLRREQETQYF. V usage is TRBV27 and J usage is TRBJ2-5, with TRBD2 matching 7 bases. J gave up 2 bases and V 2 bases, and 2 bases lay outside the gene matches. Per germline, CDR1 MNHEY and CDR2 SMNVEV (reference sequence). CDR3 length equals 14 residues.

V is TRBV7-9 and J is TRBJ2-7, with TRBD2 as a possible D gene (6 bases). The V gene's germline CDR1 is SEHNR and CDR2 FQNEAQ (reference sequence). This CDR3 is 14 amino acids long. The V gene lost 6 bases and the J gene lost 0 bases, with 12 bases spanning the gap. For the CDR3, the DNA is TGTGCCAGCAGTCGGGACTCGAGCTCCTACGAGCAGTACTTC. This codes for CASSRDSSSYEQYF. The variable domain in full, completed from reference TRBV7-9 and TRBJ2-7, reads DTGVSQNPRHKITKRGQNVTFRCDPISEHNRLYWYRQTLGQGPEFLTYFQNEAQLEKSRLLSDRFSAERPKGSFSTLEIQRTEQGDSAMYLCASSRDSSSYEQYFGPGTRLTVT.

This clone was seen only once. This chain connects TRBV5-4 to TRBJ1-1, with D possibly matching TRBD1 (5 bases). CDR1 is SGHNT, CDR2 YYREEE, per germline (reference sequence). The CDR3 sequence is 16 residues long. V was trimmed by 3 bases and J by 4 bases, leaving 19 bases between them. CDR3 protein: CASSSDDKGFGTEAFF. The CDR3 region has the DNA TGTGCCAGCAGCTCGGACGACAAGGGGTTCGGCACTGAAGCTTTCTTT.

This clone is a singleton in its sample. The V gene is TRBV6-1, the J gene TRBJ1-5; possible D gene TRBD1, 6 bases. This CDR3 is built from 13 residues. Looked up from germline, CDR1 is MNHNS and CDR2 is SASEGT. V lost 10 bases to trimming and J lost 2 bases, with 12 bases between them. The CDR3 sequence: CATHRVGNQPQHF. The CDR3 DNA reads as TGTGCCACGCACAGGGTTGGCAATCAGCCCCAGCATTTT.

V gene TRBV30 combines with J gene TRBJ1-1; D gene unclear. Germline assignment: CDR1 GTSNPN and CDR2 SVGIG (reference sequence). This CDR3 is built from 18 residues. V was trimmed by 3 bases and J by 1 base, leaving 24 bases between them. Here the CDR3 reads CAWSPGRGRREQNTEAFF. The CDR3 DNA sequence: TGTGCCTGGAGCCCGGGGAGAGGGAGAAGGGAACAGAACACTGAAGCTTTCTTT.

This chain links TRBV5-5 with TRBJ1-4; 7 positions agree with TRBD1. The germline V gene encodes CDR1 SGHKS and CDR2 YYEKEE (reference sequence). The ends lost 4 bases at V and 4 bases at J; junction bases unmatched: 13. The CDR3 is 17 amino acids. The chain's CDR3 is CASSPTGLPPFNEKLFF. The CDR3 DNA is TGTGCCAGCAGCCCGACAGGGCTCCCCCCCTTTAATGAAAAACTGTTTTTT. The full variable domain, in which reference TRBV5-5 and TRBJ1-4 provide the parts outside the CDR3, is DAGVTQSPTHLIKTRGQQVTLRCSPISGHKSVSWYQQVLGQGPQFIFQYYEKEERGRGNFPDRFSARQFPNYSSELNVNALLLGDSALYLCASSPTGLPPFNEKLFFGSGTQLSVL.

The chain employs TRBV7-2 and TRBJ2-5; 12 bases are shared with TRBD2. The germline V gene has CDR1 SGHTA and CDR2 FQGNSA. The ends lost 5 bases at V and 4 bases at J; junction bases unmatched: 5. The length of the CDR3 is 15 residues. The CDR3 sequence: CASSVMGLAGETQYF. As DNA, the CDR3 is TGTGCCAGCAGCGTAATGGGACTAGCGGGAGAGACCCAGTACTTC.

The J gene is TRBJ2-1, the V gene TRBV11-3; no firm D call. The germline V and J ends were trimmed by 5 bases and 4 bases, with 9 bases remaining between them. This CDR3 spans 13 amino acids. Germline V gene data show CDR1 as SGHNT and CDR2 as YENEEA. The DNA of the CDR3 is TGTGCCAGCAGCGCAGGCAATTACAATGAGCAGTTCTTC. Its protein product is CASSAGNYNEQFF.

This clone was detected only once. V usage is TRBV2 and J usage is TRBJ2-3, with 12 bases that match TRBD2. The CDR3 is 15 residues long. V dropped 4 bases and J dropped 3; count of bases not matched to a gene: 2. Germline CDR1 and CDR2: SNHLY and FYNNEI. The CDR3: CASSGTSGMTDTQYF. The CDR3 region has the DNA TGTGCCAGCAGTGGGACTAGCGGGATGACAGATACGCAGTATTTT. The full variable domain, its missing parts supplied by reference TRBV2 and TRBJ2-3, is EPEVTQTPSHQVTQMGQEVILRCVPISNHLYFYWYRQILGQKVEFLVSFYNNEISEKSEIFDDQFSVERPDGSNFTLKIRSTKLEDSAMYFCASSGTSGMTDTQYFGPGTRLTVL.

The chain couples TRBV19 to TRBJ2-7; 10 bases match TRBD2. CDR1 is LNHDA, CDR2 SQIVND, per germline (reference sequence). V dropped 5 bases and J dropped 2; count of bases not matched to a gene: 9. This CDR3 is 16 amino acids long. CDR3 DNA: TGTGCCAGTAGTCCTCGGACTAGCGGACGGACCTACGAGCAGTACTTC. Encoded protein: CASSPRTSGRTYEQYF.

The rearrangement uses TRBV11-2 and TRBJ1-1; D may be TRBD1 (6 bases). Germline V gene sequence: CDR1 SGHAT, CDR2 FQNNGV. Trimming took 9 bases from V and 7 from J, leaving 27 bases between them. The CDR3 runs to 16 residues. CDR3 amino acids: CASIDLGAVGRVEAFF. Written as DNA, the CDR3 is TGTGCCAGTATCGACTTGGGGGCAGTTGGGCGGGTTGAAGCTTTCTTT.

V gene TRBV28 combines with J gene TRBJ2-1; the D gene is possibly TRBD2 (7 bases). The germline V gene encodes CDR1 MDHEN and CDR2 SYDVKM. This CDR3 is built from 12 residues. The V end was cut by 10 bases, the J end by 9 bases, with 16 bases between. The CDR3 DNA reads TGTGCCATTGAGAGGGGGGGTCTTGAGCAGTTCTTC. Amino acid sequence: CAIERGGLEQFF.